This is a list of T cell receptor beta chains from one sample in a study of regulatory T cells in long-lasting Graves disease. TCRdb re-called the multiplex PCR reads through MiXCR, storing one row per CDR3 protein. Among roughly 260,000 distinct CDR3 sequences listed, 15% to 20% were seen once. These data also featured in a second study, about T cells in Graves' hyperthyroidism and ophthalmopathy.

The specimen comprised peripheral blood mononuclear cells (PBMCs), sampled at new diagnosis, from a patient treated with antithyroid drugs. The receptors here all came from a woman between 25 and 40 years old with Graves disease. Both conserved end residues are part of each CDR3. A D gene is named only where the DNA matches it firmly. Clone size, where shown, is once, few, many, or a class for clones that have expanded.

TRBJ2-2,.,TRBV20-1,many,CSARERGTGELFF,TGCAGTGCTAGGGAGCGAGGGACCGGGGAGCTGTTTTTT
TRBJ1-1,.,TRBV7-2,many,CASSRQVHTEAFF,TGTGCCAGCAGCCGGCAGGTTCACACTGAAGCTTTCTTT
TRBJ2-2,.,TRBV6-1,.,CASRRSNTGELFF,TGTGCCAGCCGCAGATCGAACACCGGGGAGCTGTTTTTT
TRBJ2-3,TRBD1,TRBV6-1,many,CASRLLTGGADTQYF,TGTGCCAGCAGACTTTTGACAGGGGGAGCAGATACGCAGTATTTT
TRBJ2-5,.,TRBV7-2,many,CASSSHRLERETQYF,TGTGCCAGCAGCTCCCACCGACTAGAGAGAGAGACCCAGTACTTC
TRBJ2-5,TRBD1,TRBV18,many,CASSSGQGGETQYF,TGTGCCAGCTCATCCGGACAGGGAGGCGAGACCCAGTACTTC
TRBJ1-2,.,TRBV20-1,many,CSAPRDKNYGYTF,TGCAGTGCGCCTAGGGACAAAAACTATGGCTACACCTTC
TRBJ2-1,.,TRBV2,many,CASRKGRDTSYNEQFF,TGTGCCAGCCGAAAAGGCCGGGACACCTCCTACAATGAGCAGTTCTTC
TRBJ2-1,TRBD1,TRBV5-1,many,CASSLGGQGANEQFF,TGTGCCAGCAGCTTAGGGGGACAGGGGGCAAATGAGCAGTTCTTC
TRBJ2-2,.,TRBV27,many,CASSLINGGTANTGELFF,TGTGCCAGCAGTTTAATAAATGGGGGGACAGCGAACACCGGGGAGCTGTTTTTT
TRBJ2-5,.,TRBV5-5,many,CASSLEWFSQETQYF,TGTGCCAGCAGCTTGGAGTGGTTTTCCCAAGAGACCCAGTACTTC
TRBJ2-5,.,TRBV5-1,many,CASSTPRTGSLQETQYF,TGTGCCAGCAGCACGCCCCGAACAGGGTCCCTACAAGAGACCCAGTACTTC
TRBJ1-3,TRBD1,TRBV5-1,many,CASTSTGIQAGNTIYF,TGCGCCAGCACGTCGACAGGGATTCAGGCTGGAAACACCATATATTTT
TRBJ1-6,.,TRBV12-3/TRBV12-4,many,CASSLGGNSPLHF,TGTGCCAGCAGTTTAGGGGGGAATTCACCCCTCCACTTT